The 13 T cell receptor beta chains in this list originate from one sample, sequenced in a study of CD4 T cells in relation to SARS-CoV-2 and coronaviruses. TCRdb's copy holds only in-frame clones and misses some; the assay was immunoSEQ multiplex PCR. The repertoire includes 35,000 to 45,000 clones, around three quarters of them detected once, and roughly 22% sits in the top ten. The antigens for these receptors are not known. Specimen: memory CD4+ T cells from PBMCs, cultured in vitro. These receptors were taken from an adult with COVID-19.

The chain is built from TRBV7-5 and TRBJ2-7; TRBD1 reflects the table's D call only, with no check against the DNA. TRBV7-5 is noted as a pseudogene. The CDR3 has 14 amino acids. CDR3 in amino acids: CARNGATRVWEQYF. The CDR3 region has the DNA TGTGCCAGGAATGGGGCGACTCGGGTGTGGGAGCAGTACTTC.

The V gene is TRBV11-3, the J gene TRBJ2-3; no definite D call. The germline V and J ends were trimmed by 6 bases and 8 bases, with 9 bases remaining between them. Germline CDR1 SGHNT, CDR2 YENEEA. This CDR3 is built from 11 residues. The CDR3 DNA reads as TGTGCCAGCAGTTCTGGCGGTACGCAGTATTTT. It encodes CASSSGGTQYF.

The CDR3 DNA reads TGCGCCAGCAGCCAAGTACCCACCTACGAGCAGTACTTC. It is translated as CASSQVPTYEQYF. The chain combines TRBV4-1 with TRBJ2-7; D ambiguous. The V end lost 1 base, the J end lost 2 bases, and 6 bases lay between the germline ends. Germline V gene sequence: CDR1 MGHRA, CDR2 YSYEKL. The CDR3 is 13 residues long.

The chain uses TRBV11-2 and TRBJ2-1, with 11 positions matching TRBD2. This CDR3 has 15 amino acids. V was pared by 5 bases and J by 4 bases, with 4 bases of the junction left unmatched. Germline CDR1 SGHAT, CDR2 FQNNGV. CDR3 nucleotides: TGTGCCAGCAGCCCGGGACTAGCGGCTTACAATGAGCAGTTCTTC. Translation gives CASSPGLAAYNEQFF.

This clone was picked up a small number of times. The rearrangement uses TRBV2 and TRBJ1-5; D gene uncertain. Germline-derived CDR1 and CDR2 are SNHLY and FYNNEI. The CDR3 runs 13 residues. The V end lost 0 bases, the J end lost 3 bases, and 3 bases lay between the germline ends. The CDR3 loop is CASSEANNQPQHF. CDR3 nucleotides: TGTGCCAGCAGTGAAGCTAACAATCAGCCCCAGCATTTT.

The gene calls are TRBV5-1 and TRBJ1-4; maybe TRBD1 (5 bases). The V end was cut by 3 bases, the J end by 3 bases, with 9 bases between. The CDR3 covers 14 residues. Germline CDR1 reads SGHRS; CDR2 reads YFSETQ. CDR3 residues: CASSSTDPNEKLFF. For the CDR3, the DNA is TGCGCCAGCAGCTCGACAGATCCTAATGAAAAACTGTTTTTT.

The chain carries TRBV19 and TRBJ2-1, with a weak D call TRBD2 (7 bases). In germline, CDR1 is LNHDA, CDR2 SQIVND (reference sequence). Between the trimmed V and J ends, which lost 5 bases and 8 bases, there was a span of 31 bases. The CDR3 totals 19 residues. The CDR3 region is CASSGGAKLRDRRRYEQFF. The CDR3 nucleotides read TGTGCCAGTAGTGGGGGGGCAAAACTCCGGGACCGGCGGCGGTATGAGCAGTTCTTC.

This clone is a singleton in its sample. V and J are TRBV28 and TRBJ1-2, with D perhaps TRBD1 (5 bases). The CDR3 length is 12 residues. In germline, CDR1 is MDHEN, CDR2 SYDVKM. Trimming shortened V by 6 bases and J by 4 bases, and 9 bases separated the two germline ends. The chain's CDR3 is CASRIDSYGYTF. CDR3 coding DNA: TGTGCCAGCAGGATCGACAGCTATGGCTACACCTTC.

The table lists this clone with a count of one. The rearrangement joins TRBV11-2 to TRBJ2-3; 12 positions match TRBD2. Germline lookup yields CDR1 SGHAT and CDR2 FQNNGV. Trimming at V came to 4 bases and at J to 6 bases, leaving 17 bases not matched to a gene. There are 19 residues in the CDR3. In DNA, the CDR3 is TGTGCCAGCAGCTCAACCAGGCTAGCGGGAGGGGGGCGAGGGGATACGCAGTATTTT. This codes for CASSSTRLAGGGRGDTQYF.

The chain uses TRBV28 and TRBJ1-3; maybe TRBD1 (5 bases). The CDR3 length is 13 residues. Germline loops: CDR1 MDHEN, CDR2 SYDVKM. V gave up 3 bases and J gave up 2 bases, with 5 bases separating them. The CDR3 sequence is CASSFRAGNTIYF. The CDR3 nucleotides are TGTGCCAGCAGTTTCAGGGCTGGAAACACCATATATTTT.

The chain uses TRBV2 and TRBJ2-5; a possible D gene is TRBD2 (5 bases). Deletions cut 4 bases from V and 5 bases from J, with 5 bases between. CDR1 is SNHLY, CDR2 FYNNEI, per germline. CDR3 length: 11 amino acids. The CDR3 is CASSGRETQYF. CDR3 bases: TGTGCCAGCAGTGGGAGGGAGACCCAGTACTTC.

The chain combines TRBV4-3 with TRBJ2-2; D is unresolved. Trimming removed 0 bases from V and 7 bases from J, with 6 bases in between. CDR3 length: 13 amino acids. CDR1 LGHNA and CDR2 YSLEER come from the germline V gene. CDR3 sequence (DNA): TGCGCCAGCAGCCAAGATTACGGCGGGGAGCTGTTTTTT. This codes for CASSQDYGGELFF.

The chain is built from TRBV12-3 or TRBV12-4 and TRBJ2-1; D unclear. Trimming shortened V by 3 bases and J by 4 bases, and 7 bases separated the two germline ends. The CDR3 has 13 amino acids. DNA for the CDR3: TGTGCCAGCAGTTTGGGATTGTACAATGAGCAGTTCTTC. This gives the protein CASSLGLYNEQFF.